This T cell receptor beta chain originates from a study of blood T cell repertoires in COVID-19. Study-level information: The samples span acute and convalescent COVID-19 from the United States, Italy and Spain. Nucleic acid was either cDNA or gDNA, and it came from T cells, B-cell-depleted T cells, or PBMCs.

The CDR3 has 17 residues. Per germline, CDR1 SGHRS and CDR2 YFSETQ. Germline trimming cut 4 bases from V and 0 bases from J; bases unmatched to any gene: 12. TCRdb keeps only in-frame clones here, not all; method: immunoSEQ multiplex PCR. The data contain tens of thousands of clones, around four fifths of them singletons. This clonotype was sampled from a human donor in a cohort sampled during active COVID-19. This sequence joins TRBV5-1 and TRBJ2-7; 8 bases fit TRBD1. Sequencing was done on a sample of peripheral blood. This CDR3 reads CASSPTPLGTGSYEQYF. In DNA, the CDR3 is TGCGCCAGCAGCCCAACGCCCCTCGGGACAGGCTCCTACGAGCAGTACTTC. Full variable domain (outside the CDR3, taken from reference TRBV5-1 and TRBJ2-7): KAGVTQTPRYLIKTRGQQVTLSCSPISGHRSVSWYQQTPGQGLQFLFEYFSETQRNKGNFPGRFSGRQFSNSRSEMNVSTLELGDSALYLCASSPTPLGTGSYEQYFGPGTRLTVT.